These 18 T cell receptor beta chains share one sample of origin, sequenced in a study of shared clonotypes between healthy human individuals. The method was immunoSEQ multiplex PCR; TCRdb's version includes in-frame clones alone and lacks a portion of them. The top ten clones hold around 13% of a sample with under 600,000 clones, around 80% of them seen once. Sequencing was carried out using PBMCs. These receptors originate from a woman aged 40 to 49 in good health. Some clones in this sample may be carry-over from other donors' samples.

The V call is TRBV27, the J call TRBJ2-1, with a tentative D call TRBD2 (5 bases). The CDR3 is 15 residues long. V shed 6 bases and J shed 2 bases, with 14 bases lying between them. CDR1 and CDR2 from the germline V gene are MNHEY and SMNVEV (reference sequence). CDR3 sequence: CASSLWSGPYNEQFF. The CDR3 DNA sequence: TGTGCCAGCAGCCTCTGGAGCGGACCCTACAATGAGCAGTTCTTC.

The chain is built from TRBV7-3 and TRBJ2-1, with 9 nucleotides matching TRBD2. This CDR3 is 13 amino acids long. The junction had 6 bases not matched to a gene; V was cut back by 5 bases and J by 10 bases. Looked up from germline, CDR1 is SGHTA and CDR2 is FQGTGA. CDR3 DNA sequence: TGTGCCAGCAGCCGTAGCGGGAGAGGGGAGCAGTTCTTC. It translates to CASSRSGRGEQFF.

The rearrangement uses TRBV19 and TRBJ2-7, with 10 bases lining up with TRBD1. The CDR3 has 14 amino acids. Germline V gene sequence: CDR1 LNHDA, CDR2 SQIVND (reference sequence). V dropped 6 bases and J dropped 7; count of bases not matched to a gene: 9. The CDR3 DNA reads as TGTGCCAGTAGCCCCGGGACAGGGGCTCTGGAGCAGTACTTC. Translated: CASSPGTGALEQYF.

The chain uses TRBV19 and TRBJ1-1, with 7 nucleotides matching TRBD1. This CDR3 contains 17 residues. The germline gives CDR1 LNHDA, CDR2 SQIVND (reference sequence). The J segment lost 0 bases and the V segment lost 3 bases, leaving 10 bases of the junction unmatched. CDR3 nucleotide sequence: TGTGCCAGTAGTATGCGGTCGACAGGGTACATGAACACTGAAGCTTTCTTT. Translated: CASSMRSTGYMNTEAFF. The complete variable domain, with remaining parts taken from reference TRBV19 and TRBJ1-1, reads DGGITQSPKYLFRKEGQNVTLSCEQNLNHDAMYWYRQDPGQGLRLIYYSQIVNDFQKGDIAEGYSVSREKKESFPLTVTSAQKNPTAFYLCASSMRSTGYMNTEAFFGQGTRLTVV.

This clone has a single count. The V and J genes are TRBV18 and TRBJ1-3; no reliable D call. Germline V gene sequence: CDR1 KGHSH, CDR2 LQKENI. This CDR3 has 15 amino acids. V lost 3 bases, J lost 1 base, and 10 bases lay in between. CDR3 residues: CASSPEAGSGNTIYF. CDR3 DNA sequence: TGTGCCAGCTCACCCGAGGCCGGTTCTGGAAACACCATATATTTT.

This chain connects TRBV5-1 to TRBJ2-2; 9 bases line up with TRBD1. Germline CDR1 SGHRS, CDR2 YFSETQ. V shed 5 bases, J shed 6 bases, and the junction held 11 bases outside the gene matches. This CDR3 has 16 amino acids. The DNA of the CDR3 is TGCGCCAGCAGTTTTGGGGGACAGGGATGGTCCGGGGAGCTGTTTTTT. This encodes CASSFGGQGWSGELFF.

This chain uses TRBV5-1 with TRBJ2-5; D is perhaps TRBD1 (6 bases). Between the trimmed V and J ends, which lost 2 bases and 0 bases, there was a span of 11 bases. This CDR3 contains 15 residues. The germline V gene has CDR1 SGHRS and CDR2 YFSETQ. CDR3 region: CASSLFWTDQETQYF. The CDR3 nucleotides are TGCGCCAGCAGCTTATTCTGGACAGACCAAGAGACCCAGTACTTC.

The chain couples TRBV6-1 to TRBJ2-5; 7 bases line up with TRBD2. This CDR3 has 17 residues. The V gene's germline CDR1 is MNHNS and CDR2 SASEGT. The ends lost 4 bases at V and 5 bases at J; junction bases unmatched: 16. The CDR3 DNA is TGTGCCAGCAGTGCCCGACTAGCCGGTTCGGCCCAGGAGACCCAGTACTTC. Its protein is CASSARLAGSAQETQYF.

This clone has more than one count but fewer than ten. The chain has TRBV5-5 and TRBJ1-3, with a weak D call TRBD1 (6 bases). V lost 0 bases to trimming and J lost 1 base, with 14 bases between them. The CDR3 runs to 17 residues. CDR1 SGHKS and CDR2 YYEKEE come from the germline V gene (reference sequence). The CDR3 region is CASSLDSGVWSGNTIYF. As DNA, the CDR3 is TGTGCCAGCAGCTTGGATTCAGGGGTTTGGTCTGGAAACACCATATATTTT.

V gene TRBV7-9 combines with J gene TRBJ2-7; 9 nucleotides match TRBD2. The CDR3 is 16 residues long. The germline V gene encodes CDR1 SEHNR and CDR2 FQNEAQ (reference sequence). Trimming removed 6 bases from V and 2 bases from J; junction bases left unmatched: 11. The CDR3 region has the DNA TGTGCCAGCAGTCAGGGGAGGACTAGCGCGACCTACGAGCAGTACTTC. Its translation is CASSQGRTSATYEQYF.

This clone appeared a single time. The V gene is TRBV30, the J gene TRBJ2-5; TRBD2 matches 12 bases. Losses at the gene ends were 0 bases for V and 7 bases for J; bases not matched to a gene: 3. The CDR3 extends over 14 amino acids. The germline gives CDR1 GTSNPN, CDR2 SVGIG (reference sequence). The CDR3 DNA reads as TGTGCCTGGAGTGTGACTAGCGGGAGTGGGACCCAGTACTTC. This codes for CAWSVTSGSGTQYF.

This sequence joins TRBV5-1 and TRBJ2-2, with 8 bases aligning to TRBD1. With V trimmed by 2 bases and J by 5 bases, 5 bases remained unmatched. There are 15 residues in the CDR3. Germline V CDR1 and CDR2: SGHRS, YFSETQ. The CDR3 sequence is CASSFSGGRTGELFF. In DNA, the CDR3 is TGCGCCAGCAGCTTCTCAGGGGGCCGGACCGGGGAGCTGTTTTTT.

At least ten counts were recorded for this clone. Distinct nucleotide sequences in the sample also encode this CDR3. The CDR3 DNA reads TGTGCCAGCAGCTTAGGACAGGGGCCGCGGCACGAGCAGTACTTC. Its protein is CASSLGQGPRHEQYF. The chain carries TRBV11-2 and TRBJ2-7; 8 positions agree with TRBD1. The CDR3 extends over 15 amino acids. J gave up 5 bases and V 1 base, and 7 bases lay outside the gene matches. The V gene's germline CDR1 is SGHAT and CDR2 FQNNGV.

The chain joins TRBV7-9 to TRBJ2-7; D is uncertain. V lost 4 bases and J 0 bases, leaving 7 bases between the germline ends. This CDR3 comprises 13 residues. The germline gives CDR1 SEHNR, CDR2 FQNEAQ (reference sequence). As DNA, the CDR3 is TGTGCCAGCAGCTCAGCCATCTCCTACGAGCAGTACTTC. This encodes CASSSAISYEQYF.

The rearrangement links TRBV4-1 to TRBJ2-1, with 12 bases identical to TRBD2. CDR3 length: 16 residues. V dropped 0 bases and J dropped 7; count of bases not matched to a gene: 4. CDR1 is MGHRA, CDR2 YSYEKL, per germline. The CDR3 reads CASSQDLLAGGNEQFF. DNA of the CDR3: TGCGCCAGCAGCCAAGATCTACTAGCGGGGGGTAATGAGCAGTTCTTC.

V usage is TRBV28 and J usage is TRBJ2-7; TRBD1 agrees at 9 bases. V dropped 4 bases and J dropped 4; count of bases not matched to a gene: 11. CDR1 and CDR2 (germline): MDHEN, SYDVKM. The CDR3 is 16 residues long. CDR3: CASSSREGTGKYEQYF. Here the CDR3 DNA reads TGTGCCAGCAGTTCGCGTGAAGGGACAGGGAAATACGAGCAGTACTTC.

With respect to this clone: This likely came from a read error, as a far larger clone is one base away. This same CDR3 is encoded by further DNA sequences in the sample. This CDR3 reads CAWSQDRYEQYF. The DNA for the CDR3 is TGTGCCTGGTCGCAGGACCGCTACGAGCAGTACTTT. The chain carries TRBV30 and TRBJ2-7; no clear D gene. This CDR3 has 12 amino acids. CDR1 is GTSNPN and CDR2 is SVGIG in the germline V gene (reference sequence).

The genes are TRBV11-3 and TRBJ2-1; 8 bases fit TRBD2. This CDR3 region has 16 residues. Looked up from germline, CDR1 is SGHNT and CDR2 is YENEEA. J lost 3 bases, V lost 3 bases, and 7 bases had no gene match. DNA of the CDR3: TGTGCCAGCAGCTTGAGTAGCGGGACTAACTACAATGAGCAGTTCTTC. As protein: CASSLSSGTNYNEQFF.